Below, 20 T cell receptor beta chains from the same sample are listed, as sequenced in a study of human T cells and chemical hapten exposure (dated by TCRdb to about 2021). Libraries came from RACE. Sequencing instrument: NextSeq 500. Starting from the raw public reads, TCRdb applied fastp trimming at Q25, assembled clones with MiXCR and retained in-frame beta chains. For every CDR3 protein sequence, its rows merge into one entry that carries the most common genes and DNA. The sample yields under 200,000 distinct CDR3 sequences; around 30% were counted once. The ten most abundant clones make up roughly 2.2% of the sample. Sample time point, as interpreted from the label and publication: patch test 3, about 24 weeks after DPC sensitization. This specimen's treatment or condition label, interpreted: therapeutic diphenylcyclopropenone sensitization with weekly scalp DPC. Sequencing used whole blood, obtained in connection with sensitization to the hapten diphenylcyclopropenone (DPC). The receptor set was obtained from a young woman with alopecia areata. Some clones in this sample may be carry-over from other donors' samples.

The V gene is TRBV9, the J gene TRBJ1-3; perhaps TRBD1 as D (5 bases). Trimming pared 4 bases from V and 0 bases from J, leaving 17 bases between. This CDR3 region has 17 residues. Germline CDR1 reads SGDLS; CDR2 reads YYNGEE. The DNA of the CDR3 is TGTGCCAGCAGCTCACCTAGGGGTTTTCCCTCTGGAAACACCATATATTTT. Translation gives CASSSPRGFPSGNTIYF.

In this sample, this clonotype turned up a few times. This chain links TRBV5-1 with TRBJ2-7; 7 bases are shared with TRBD2. The germline V gene has CDR1 SGHRS and CDR2 YFSETQ. V was clipped by 2 bases and J by 3 bases; unmatched bases: 5. The CDR3 runs 14 residues. CDR3 residues: CASSLAGLNYEQYF. CDR3 bases: TGCGCCAGCAGCTTAGCGGGACTGAACTACGAGCAGTACTTC.

V usage is TRBV14 and J usage is TRBJ2-1; 7 nucleotides line up with TRBD1. Germline CDR1 reads SGHDN; CDR2 reads FVKESK. J gave up 8 bases and V 4 bases, and 23 bases lay outside the gene matches. The length of the CDR3 is 19 residues. CDR3: CASSPGSGTAKAGFDEQFF. The CDR3 region has the DNA TGTGCCAGCAGCCCTGGCTCCGGGACAGCAAAGGCCGGTTTCGATGAGCAGTTCTTC.

This clonotype was found a few times. The chain joins TRBV20-1 to TRBJ2-5; 8 nucleotides align to TRBD1. Germline CDR1 DFQATT, CDR2 SNEGSKA (reference sequence). The CDR3 consists of 15 residues. Losses at the gene ends were 2 bases for V and 2 bases for J; bases not matched to a gene: 7. The CDR3 loop reads CSARRRDRQQETQYF. CDR3 nucleotide sequence: TGCAGTGCTAGACGCCGGGACAGGCAACAAGAGACCCAGTACTTC.

This clonotype has just a few counts. This rearrangement joins TRBV3-1 to TRBJ1-3; tentative D call: TRBD1 (6 bases). Trimming took off 4 bases at V and 4 bases at J, with 14 bases between the two ends. CDR1 is LGHDT, CDR2 YNNKEL, per germline (reference sequence). The CDR3 is 15 amino acids. The CDR3 region has the DNA TGTGCCAGCAGCCTAGGGCAGGGGTTCGGAAACACCATATATTTT. It translates to CASSLGQGFGNTIYF.

This clonotype is a singleton in its sample. The V gene is TRBV27, the J gene TRBJ2-7; D possibly uses TRBD1 or TRBD2 (6 bases each). This CDR3 spans 14 amino acids. Between the trimmed V and J ends, which lost 7 bases and 4 bases, there was a span of 17 bases. CDR1 MNHEY and CDR2 SMNVEV come from the germline V gene (reference sequence). In DNA form, the CDR3 reads TGTGCCAGCAAGGTTCGGGGGCCAAAATACGAGCAGTACTTC. This translates into CASKVRGPKYEQYF.

This clonotype appeared a few times. This chain uses TRBV27 with TRBJ2-7; D is perhaps TRBD1 (6 bases). V lost 3 bases, J lost 5 bases, and 14 bases lay in between. In germline, CDR1 is MNHEY, CDR2 SMNVEV (reference sequence). The CDR3 has 14 residues. The CDR3 DNA is TGTGCCAGCAGTTTGTTACAGGGAGCCAACGAGCAGTACTTC. It translates to CASSLLQGANEQYF.

The chain recombines TRBV27 with TRBJ2-5, with TRBD2 matching 7 bases. CDR3 length: 16 amino acids. V lost 6 bases and J lost 0; bases outside the gene matches: 10. Germline V gene sequence: CDR1 MNHEY, CDR2 SMNVEV (reference sequence). The CDR3 is CASSRGTTLYQETQYF. CDR3 DNA: TGTGCCAGCAGCCGAGGGACTACCTTGTACCAAGAGACCCAGTACTTC.

This chain uses TRBV27 with TRBJ1-2; weak D call: TRBD1 (6 bases). The CDR3 has 15 amino acids. V was shortened by 6 bases and J by 3 bases, with 17 bases between the two germline ends. Germline loops: CDR1 MNHEY, CDR2 SMNVEV (reference sequence). CDR3 sequence: CASRGKGGPDYGYTF. The CDR3 DNA sequence: TGTGCCAGCAGAGGAAAAGGGGGGCCTGACTATGGCTACACCTTC.

The chain carries TRBV4-3 and TRBJ1-1; no firm D call. Deletions cut 1 base from V and 7 bases from J, with 10 bases between. Germline values: CDR1 LGHNA, CDR2 YSLEER. The CDR3 totals 13 residues. CDR3 sequence (DNA): TGCGCCAGCAGCCAAGTTGAGGCGGGTGAAGCTTTCTTT. It yields the protein CASSQVEAGEAFF.

This clonotype was seen ten or more times. This sequence joins TRBV7-9 and TRBJ1-4; 7 bases are shared with TRBD1. The germline V gene encodes CDR1 SEHNR and CDR2 FQNEAQ (reference sequence). The CDR3 consists of 12 residues. V gave up 5 bases and J gave up 8 bases; unmatched junction bases: 2. Written as DNA, the CDR3 is TGTGCCAGCAGCCTGGACAGGGAAAAACTGTTTTTT. Its protein product is CASSLDREKLFF.

The chain combines TRBV7-2 with TRBJ2-1; no definite D call. The CDR3 spans 13 residues. V was trimmed by 4 bases and J by 2 bases, leaving 6 bases between them. Germline V lookup: CDR1 SGHTA, CDR2 FQGNSA. This CDR3 is CASSSQPYNEQFF. The CDR3 bases are TGTGCCAGCAGCTCCCAACCCTACAATGAGCAGTTCTTC.

The chain combines TRBV19 with TRBJ2-3; D is possibly TRBD2 (5 bases). The germline CDR1 and CDR2 sequences are LNHDA and SQIVND (reference sequence). The CDR3 sequence is 15 residues long. The V gene lost 5 bases and the J gene lost 1 base, with 13 bases spanning the gap. This chain's CDR3 is CASSLADTRTDTQYF. The CDR3 DNA sequence: TGTGCCAGTAGTCTAGCCGATACACGCACAGATACGCAGTATTTT. The entire variable domain, with the rest obtained from reference TRBV19 and TRBJ2-3, is as follows: DGGITQSPKYLFRKEGQNVTLSCEQNLNHDAMYWYRQDPGQGLRLIYYSQIVNDFQKGDIAEGYSVSREKKESFPLTVTSAQKNPTAFYLCASSLADTRTDTQYFGPGTRLTVL.

J is TRBJ2-1 and V is TRBV5-1; 11 bases line up with TRBD2. This CDR3 region has 17 residues. Unmatched junction bases numbered 11, after V lost 2 bases and J lost 7 bases. Germline V gives CDR1 SGHRS, CDR2 YFSETQ. DNA for the CDR3: TGCGCCAGCAGCTTCCCGGATAGCGGGAGGGTAACTAATGAGCAGTTCTTC. The encoded protein is CASSFPDSGRVTNEQFF.

The CDR3: CASSTQLAGISTDTQYF. CDR3 nucleotide sequence: TGCGCCAGCAGCACTCAACTAGCGGGGATAAGCACAGATACGCAGTATTTT. This chain connects TRBV4-3 to TRBJ2-3; 10 bases line up with TRBD2. V trimming: 5 bases; J trimming: 0 bases; junction bases outside the gene matches: 8. Germline V gene lookup returns CDR1 LGHNA and CDR2 YSLEER. The CDR3 spans 17 residues.

There are a few counts of this clonotype. The chain is built from TRBV7-2 and TRBJ1-3; 9 bases match TRBD1. Trimming cost V 1 base and J 4 bases; bases outside gene matches: 8. CDR1 and CDR2 from the germline V gene are SGHTA and FQGNSA. CDR3 size: 17 residues. CDR3 residues: CASSLVSQGAIGNTIYF. CDR3 coding DNA: TGTGCCAGCAGCTTAGTCTCACAGGGGGCAATCGGAAACACCATATATTTT.

The chain combines TRBV27 with TRBJ1-1; 7 positions match TRBD1. The CDR3 is made up of 14 amino acids. Trimming removed 5 bases from V and 7 bases from J; junction bases left unmatched: 10. In germline, CDR1 is MNHEY, CDR2 SMNVEV (reference sequence). CDR3 protein: CASSANRGGVEAFF. CDR3 in DNA: TGTGCCAGCAGTGCTAACAGGGGTGGTGTTGAAGCTTTCTTT.

The rearrangement uses TRBV29-1 and TRBJ1-1, with D hard to call. Between the trimmed V and J ends, which lost 4 bases and 1 base, there was a span of 13 bases. Germline V gene sequence: CDR1 SQVTM, CDR2 ANQGSEA. The CDR3 loop spans 14 amino acids. The CDR3 reads CSVVYLVGNTEAFF. CDR3 DNA sequence: TGCAGCGTTGTCTATCTTGTGGGGAACACTGAAGCTTTCTTT.

The chain links TRBV7-2 to TRBJ2-2; 8 nucleotides agree with TRBD2. The trim removed 2 bases at V and 6 bases at J, leaving 8 bases unmatched. Looked up from germline, CDR1 is SGHTA and CDR2 is FQGNSA. This CDR3 spans 16 amino acids. Written as DNA, the CDR3 is TGTGCCAGCAGCTTAAAAGCGGGAGCCATTTCCGGGGAGCTGTTTTTT. It codes for CASSLKAGAISGELFF.

This sequence joins TRBV6-2 or TRBV6-3 and TRBJ2-1; D might be TRBD1 (6 bases). This CDR3 contains 16 residues. V was trimmed by 5 bases and J by 2 bases, leaving 16 bases between them. Germline V gene lookup returns CDR1 MNHEY and CDR2 SVGEGT. The CDR3 DNA is TGTGCCAGCAGTCGTAAGGCCGGGACACCCTACAATGAGCAGTTCTTC. Protein product: CASSRKAGTPYNEQFF.